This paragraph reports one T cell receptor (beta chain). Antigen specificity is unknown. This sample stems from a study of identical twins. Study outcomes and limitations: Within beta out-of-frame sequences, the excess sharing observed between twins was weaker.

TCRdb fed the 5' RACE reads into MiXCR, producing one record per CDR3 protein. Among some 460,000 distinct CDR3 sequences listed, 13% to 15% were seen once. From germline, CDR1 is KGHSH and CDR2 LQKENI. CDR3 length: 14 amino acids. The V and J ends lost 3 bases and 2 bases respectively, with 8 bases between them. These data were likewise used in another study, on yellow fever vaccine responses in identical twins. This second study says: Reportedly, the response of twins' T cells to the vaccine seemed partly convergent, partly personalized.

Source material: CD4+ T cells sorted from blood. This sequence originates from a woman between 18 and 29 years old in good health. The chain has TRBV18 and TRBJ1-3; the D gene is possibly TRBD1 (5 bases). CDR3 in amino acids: CASSPGPAGNTIYF. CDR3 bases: TGTGCCAGCTCACCGGGACCAGCTGGAAACACCATATATTTT. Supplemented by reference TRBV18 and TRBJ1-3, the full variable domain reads NAGVMQNPRHLVRRRGQEARLRCSPMKGHSHVYWYRQLPEEGLKFMVYLQKENIIDESGMPKERFSAEFPKEGPSILRIQQVVRGDSAAYFCASSPGPAGNTIYFGEGSWLTVV.